The next 30 T cell receptor beta chains were all read from a single sample in a study of PD-L1 blockade in urothelial cancer. Libraries were prepared by immunoSEQ multiplex PCR; TCRdb keeps only in-frame clonotypes and omits some of them. The table has about 50,000 clones, about 88% seen once; the top ten hold around 3.2%. Documented time point: pretreatment peripheral blood. The sample in question was PBMCs, obtained around atezolizumab (anti-PD-L1) treatment. The receptors were sampled from a man between 65 and 85 years old with urothelial cancer.

The rearrangement links TRBV18 to TRBJ2-5; 7 nucleotides match TRBD1. V lost 2 bases and J lost 3; bases outside the gene matches: 3. The V gene's germline CDR1 is KGHSH and CDR2 LQKENI. CDR3 length: 14 amino acids. CDR3 protein: CASSPGTVKETQYF. Written as DNA, the CDR3 is TGTGCCAGCTCACCAGGGACAGTAAAAGAGACCCAGTACTTC.

CDR3 bases: TGTGCCAGCAGTGATGAGGCTAGCGGTAAAGGGGAGCTGTTTTTT. This codes for CASSDEASGKGELFF. The chain combines TRBV6-4 with TRBJ2-2, with 7 bases lining up with TRBD2. Germline V CDR1 and CDR2: MRHNA, SNTAGT. The length of the CDR3 is 15 residues. J lost 8 bases, V lost 3 bases, and 9 bases had no gene match.

The count of this clone is one. The rearrangement links TRBV19 to TRBJ2-7; 11 bases map to TRBD2. With 6 bases clipped from V and 6 bases from J, the junction kept 1 base outside the gene matches. The CDR3 is 12 amino acids. Germline CDR1 reads LNHDA; CDR2 reads SQIVND (reference sequence). Written as DNA, the CDR3 is TGTGCCAGTAGGGGGACTAGCGGCGAGCAGTACTTC. Translated: CASRGTSGEQYF.

This chain uses TRBV6-1 with TRBJ1-3; D not resolved. Germline V gene lookup returns CDR1 MNHNS and CDR2 SASEGT. Trimming took off 2 bases at V and 4 bases at J, with 3 bases between the two ends. CDR3 length: 12 residues. This chain's CDR3 is CASSELGNTIYF. The CDR3 nucleotides are TGTGCCAGCAGTGAATTAGGAAACACCATATATTTT.

This clone is a singleton in its sample. The chain recombines TRBV5-4 with TRBJ2-1, with D possibly matching TRBD2 (5 bases). The length of the CDR3 is 15 residues. The V gene lost 4 bases and the J gene lost 0 bases, with 11 bases spanning the gap. Germline V gives CDR1 SGHNT, CDR2 YYREEE (reference sequence). The CDR3 region has the DNA TGTGCCAGCAGCCGTTACAGCGGCTCCTACAATGAGCAGTTCTTC. Its translation is CASSRYSGSYNEQFF.

V is TRBV4-2 and J is TRBJ2-5; D may be TRBD1 (6 bases). The CDR3 sequence is 18 residues long. Trimming took 0 bases from V and 2 from J, leaving 19 bases between them. Germline V gene sequence: CDR1 LGHNA, CDR2 YNFKEQ. CDR3 sequence: CASSQDRGGGLEQETQYF. The CDR3 DNA is TGTGCCAGCAGCCAAGATAGAGGTGGGGGCCTTGAGCAAGAGACCCAGTACTTC.

The rearrangement links TRBV6-1 to TRBJ2-7, with TRBD2 as a possible D gene (7 bases). Germline lookup yields CDR1 MNHNS and CDR2 SASEGT. Trimming left V 7 bases short and J 6 bases short, with 16 bases between. The CDR3 extends over 13 amino acids. In nucleotides, the CDR3 is TGTGCCAGCAAGGTGGGGGGGCGAAGCGAGCAGTACTTC. Amino acid sequence: CASKVGGRSEQYF.

The chain links TRBV6-1 to TRBJ1-5, with 9 nucleotides matching TRBD1. The length of the CDR3 is 15 residues. Unmatched junction bases numbered 6, after V lost 7 bases and J lost 2 bases. Germline CDR1 and CDR2: MNHNS and SASEGT. CDR3 bases: TGTGCCAGCACGCAGGACAGGGGTGGCAATCAGCCCCAGCATTTT. It translates to CASTQDRGGNQPQHF.

The rearrangement links TRBV13 to TRBJ2-2; 7 bases match TRBD2. CDR3 length: 17 amino acids. Unmatched junction bases numbered 12, after V lost 5 bases and J lost 3 bases. The germline CDR1 and CDR2 sequences are PRHDT and FYEKMQ (reference sequence). The CDR3: CASSHPPGSGDTGELFF. CDR3 bases: TGTGCCAGCAGCCACCCCCCTGGGAGCGGGGACACCGGGGAGCTGTTTTTT.

V usage is TRBV11-2 and J usage is TRBJ2-3; TRBD2 might be the D (6 bases). This CDR3 is built from 14 residues. Trimming cost V 5 bases and J 4 bases, with 13 bases left between them. The V gene's germline CDR1 is SGHAT and CDR2 FQNNGV. CDR3: CASSLGGGSDTQYF. As DNA, the CDR3 is TGTGCCAGCAGCCTAGGTGGGGGGTCAGATACGCAGTATTTT. The whole variable domain, filled in from reference TRBV11-2 and TRBJ2-3, reads EAGVAQSPRYKIIEKRQSVAFWCNPISGHATLYWYQQILGQGPKLLIQFQNNGVVDDSQLPKDRFSAERLKGVDSTLKIQPAKLEDSAVYLCASSLGGGSDTQYFGPGTRLTVL.

V is TRBV4-2 and J is TRBJ2-1, with TRBD2 matching over 11 bases. V lost 1 base and J lost 4; bases outside the gene matches: 12. This CDR3 contains 19 residues. Per germline, CDR1 LGHNA and CDR2 YNFKEQ. Here the CDR3 reads CASSQAPSLAGGTYNEQFF. CDR3 sequence (DNA): TGTGCCAGCAGCCAAGCTCCCAGCCTAGCGGGAGGAACATACAATGAGCAGTTCTTC.

The chain carries TRBV2 and TRBJ2-1, with TRBD1 matching over 8 bases. Germline-derived CDR1 and CDR2 are SNHLY and FYNNEI. The CDR3 loop spans 16 amino acids. V trimming: 4 bases; J trimming: 4 bases; junction bases outside the gene matches: 9. The CDR3 here is CASSGDRMGSYNEQFF. The CDR3, as DNA: TGTGCCAGCAGTGGGGACAGGATGGGGTCTTACAATGAGCAGTTCTTC.

The V call is TRBV18, the J call TRBJ2-5; tentative D call: TRBD2 (5 bases). V was cut by 2 bases and J by 5 bases, with 12 bases left in between. The CDR3 is made up of 14 amino acids. CDR1 and CDR2 (germline): KGHSH, LQKENI. The CDR3 is CASSPERAGETQYF. The DNA of the CDR3 is TGTGCCAGCTCACCAGAACGGGCGGGCGAGACCCAGTACTTC.

The chain recombines TRBV2 with TRBJ2-2; D uncertain. Trimming removed 4 bases at V and 3 bases at J, with 6 bases between. This CDR3 has 13 residues. Germline V CDR1 and CDR2: SNHLY, FYNNEI. Written as DNA, the CDR3 is TGTGCCAGCAGTGTTCTTCACACCGGGGAGCTGTTTTTT. Its translation is CASSVLHTGELFF.

J is TRBJ1-3 and V is TRBV2; the match to TRBD1 covers 7 bases. The V gene's germline CDR1 is SNHLY and CDR2 FYNNEI. The CDR3 runs 14 residues. Trimming at V came to 9 bases and at J to 0 bases, leaving 5 bases not matched to a gene. The CDR3 is CASQGGSSGNTIYF. As DNA, the CDR3 is TGTGCCAGTCAGGGGGGCAGCTCTGGAAACACCATATATTTT. The complete variable domain, with remaining parts taken from reference TRBV2 and TRBJ1-3, reads EPEVTQTPSHQVTQMGQEVILRCVPISNHLYFYWYRQILGQKVEFLVSFYNNEISEKSEIFDDQFSVERPDGSNFTLKIRSTKLEDSAMYFCASQGGSSGNTIYFGEGSWLTVV.

The chain employs TRBV4-3 and TRBJ2-3; D is perhaps TRBD1 (6 bases). There are 15 residues in the CDR3. Germline values: CDR1 LGHNA, CDR2 YSLEER. Trimming removed 0 bases at V and 5 bases at J, with 12 bases between. The CDR3 loop reads CASSQDGGPGDTQYF. The CDR3 nucleotides read TGCGCCAGCAGCCAAGATGGGGGCCCGGGAGATACGCAGTATTTT.

The chain uses TRBV4-1 and TRBJ1-3, with a possible D match to TRBD1 (5 bases). The CDR3 runs 17 residues. Trimming pared 1 base from V and 0 bases from J, leaving 13 bases between. CDR1 and CDR2 from the germline V gene are MGHRA and YSYEKL. CDR3 in amino acids: CASSQAGGPGSGNTIYF. The CDR3 nucleotides are TGCGCCAGCAGCCAAGCCGGGGGTCCCGGCTCTGGAAACACCATATATTTT.

The chain recombines TRBV19 with TRBJ2-1; 10 bases fit TRBD2. The CDR3 sequence is 15 residues long. The germline CDR1 and CDR2 sequences are LNHDA and SQIVND (reference sequence). The junction had 6 bases not matched to a gene; V was cut back by 6 bases and J by 4 bases. DNA for the CDR3: TGTGCCAGTAGGGCCGGGACTAGCGTATACAATGAGCAGTTCTTC. Residues: CASRAGTSVYNEQFF.

V usage is TRBV15 and J usage is TRBJ1-5; D is uncertain. The CDR3 length is 15 residues. The V gene lost 0 bases and the J gene lost 11 bases, with 17 bases spanning the gap. CDR1 LNHNV and CDR2 YYDKDF come from the germline V gene (reference sequence). CDR3 in amino acids: CATSRERGAEWAQHF. The CDR3 nucleotides are TGTGCCACCAGCAGAGAGAGAGGAGCCGAATGGGCCCAGCATTTT.

The V call is TRBV18, the J call TRBJ2-5, with 7 bases identical to TRBD1. Unmatched junction bases numbered 3, after V lost 0 bases and J lost 2 bases. This CDR3 has 15 residues. Germline values: CDR1 KGHSH, CDR2 LQKENI. The CDR3 here is CASSPPGTEQETQYF. CDR3 bases: TGTGCCAGCTCACCACCGGGGACAGAGCAAGAGACCCAGTACTTC. The full variable domain, its missing parts supplied by reference TRBV18 and TRBJ2-5, is NAGVMQNPRHLVRRRGQEARLRCSPMKGHSHVYWYRQLPEEGLKFMVYLQKENIIDESGMPKERFSAEFPKEGPSILRIQQVVRGDSAAYFCASSPPGTEQETQYFGPGTRLLVL.

In its sample, this clone was seen once. The rearrangement joins TRBV4-1 to TRBJ2-1; 11 bases are a match to TRBD2. Germline CDR1 and CDR2: MGHRA and YSYEKL. The V gene end was trimmed by 4 bases and the J gene end by 0 bases; junction bases not matched to a gene: 5. The CDR3 runs 17 residues. Written as DNA, the CDR3 is TGCGCCAGCAGCCCCTCTAGCGGGGGGCTCTCCTACAATGAGCAGTTCTTC. Translating it yields CASSPSSGGLSYNEQFF.

The chain carries TRBV6-6 and TRBJ1-1; D might be TRBD1 (5 bases). The germline gives CDR1 MNHNY, CDR2 SVGAGI (reference sequence). The V end was cut by 5 bases, the J end by 5 bases, with 18 bases between. CDR3 length equals 15 residues. CDR3 coding DNA: TGTGCCAGCAGTAAACAAGGGGTGCGGCAGACTGAAGCTTTCTTT. Protein product: CASSKQGVRQTEAFF.

This clone has only a few counts. The rearrangement joins TRBV9 to TRBJ2-1; D call uncertain. Germline-derived CDR1 and CDR2 are SGDLS and YYNGEE. CDR3 length: 13 amino acids. V was shortened by 2 bases and J by 9 bases, with 12 bases between the two germline ends. The CDR3 sequence: CASSVARMGEQFF. The CDR3 nucleotides are TGTGCCAGCAGCGTCGCCAGGATGGGTGAGCAGTTCTTC. Variable domain in full (rest from reference TRBV9 and TRBJ2-1): DSGVTQTPKHLITATGQRVTLRCSPRSGDLSVYWYQQSLDQGLQFLIQYYNGEERAKGNILERFSAQQFPDLHSELNLSSLELGDSALYFCASSVARMGEQFFGPGTRLTVL.

The rearrangement joins TRBV9 to TRBJ1-2; TRBD1 matches 8 bases. In germline, CDR1 is SGDLS, CDR2 YYNGEE. CDR3 length: 14 residues. Trimming took 3 bases from V and 4 from J; bases not matched to a gene: 5. The CDR3 sequence is CASSAAGGTYGYTF. The CDR3 DNA follows: TGTGCCAGCAGCGCGGCAGGGGGCACCTATGGCTACACCTTC.

The chain links TRBV9 to TRBJ2-1; 8 positions match TRBD2. With 1 base clipped from V and 2 bases from J, the junction kept 2 bases outside the gene matches. This CDR3 has 15 residues. Looked up from germline, CDR1 is SGDLS and CDR2 is YYNGEE. As DNA, the CDR3 is TGTGCCAGCAGCGTAAGCGGGAGCACCTACAATGAGCAGTTCTTC. This translates into CASSVSGSTYNEQFF.

The chain joins TRBV9 to TRBJ1-1, with 8 bases lining up with TRBD1. Per the germline V gene, CDR1 is SGDLS and CDR2 is YYNGEE. The CDR3 is made up of 14 amino acids. Trimming took 3 bases from V and 10 from J; bases not matched to a gene: 11. The CDR3 loop reads CASSALQGAQGAFF. Here the CDR3 DNA reads TGTGCCAGCAGCGCACTCCAGGGGGCACAGGGAGCTTTCTTT.

This chain links TRBV15 with TRBJ2-5; the D gene is possibly TRBD1 (7 bases). From germline, CDR1 is LNHNV and CDR2 YYDKDF (reference sequence). This CDR3 comprises 15 residues. V dropped 0 bases and J dropped 7 bases, with 15 bases sitting between them. The CDR3 protein is CATSREGGDRGTQYF. CDR3 in DNA: TGTGCCACCAGCAGAGAGGGCGGGGACAGAGGGACCCAGTACTTC.

This chain uses TRBV5-1 with TRBJ1-1; D gene unclear. The ends were cut back, 0 bases at V and 5 bases at J, with 14 bases in the middle. Looked up from germline, CDR1 is SGHRS and CDR2 is YFSETQ. The CDR3 extends over 15 amino acids. The CDR3 region is CASSLGGLIGTEAFF. The CDR3, as DNA: TGCGCCAGCAGCTTGGGCGGGCTGATTGGTACTGAAGCTTTCTTT.

This chain connects TRBV9 to TRBJ2-1; D remains ambiguous. The CDR3 runs to 15 residues. Germline assignment: CDR1 SGDLS and CDR2 YYNGEE. V was pared by 8 bases and J by 0 bases, with 15 bases between. The CDR3 coding sequence is TGTGCCAGTTCTAGAAGCGAGAGCTCCTACAATGAGCAGTTCTTC. As protein: CASSRSESSYNEQFF. Complete variable domain (other parts from reference TRBV9 and TRBJ2-1): DSGVTQTPKHLITATGQRVTLRCSPRSGDLSVYWYQQSLDQGLQFLIQYYNGEERAKGNILERFSAQQFPDLHSELNLSSLELGDSALYFCASSRSESSYNEQFFGPGTRLTVL.

The CDR3 DNA is TGTGCCAGTAGTTTTTTCCCAGGGGGCTATGGCTACACCTTC. It translates to CASSFFPGGYGYTF. This chain joins TRBV19 and TRBJ1-2; 7 bases fit TRBD1. Germline CDR1 and CDR2: LNHDA and SQIVND (reference sequence). This CDR3 is built from 14 residues. Trimming at V came to 5 bases and at J to 4 bases, leaving 7 bases not matched to a gene.